This record concerns one TCR beta chain sequence. Its antigen is unknown. No base quality information exists; no much larger clone differs at one position. Including cysteine and phenylalanine, the CDR3 has 15 amino acids. Only the CDR3 region is kept as DNA, spanning 45 bases read in frame from base 1. Based on the germline V gene, the CDR1 and CDR2 sequences are SGHRS and YFSETQ. V has 0 bases trimmed and J has 10 bases trimmed; junction bases matching no gene number 9. This sample is part of a study of CD8+ T cells in alopecia areata (dated by TCRdb to the late 2010s). Study-level background: The treated patients, all with moderate-to-severe alopecia areata, were enrolled in an open-label pilot trial of oral tofacitinib given at 5 to 10 mg twice daily. Tofacitinib was given for 6 to 18 months, followed by 6 months of follow-up off drug to assess delayed response and recurrence. Scalp clonality was compared among normal scalp (n=4), patchy alopecia areata scalp (n=8), and alopecia totalis/universalis scalp (n=8). Human TCRbeta sequencing covered scalp tissue and sorted CD4+ and CD8+ peripheral blood T cells from patchy and totalis/universalis alopecia areata patients and healthy controls. Patients on tofacitinib were biopsied at baseline and after 4 and 24 weeks of treatment, and several of the patients also had a later scalp biopsy. To study T cell clonal expansion in alopecia areata, the researchers applied high-throughput TCRbeta sequencing to both the C3H/HeJ mouse model and human patients. Amplification of TCRbeta CDR3 regions was done by immunoSEQ multiplex PCR using 35 Vbeta forward primers and 13 Jbeta reverse primers. RNA came from the PAXgene miRNA kit for fixed scalp, the miRNeasy kit for PBMCs, and the RNeasy kit for mouse skin. The study at large found these results: Unlike mouse skin, where gammadelta T cells dominate, normal human skin contains resident alphabeta T cells that get sequenced too, which complicates analysis of the scalp TCR repertoire. TCR sequences shared between patients were less clear than in mice, possibly partly because of HLA diversity in the patient population. Lesional scalp, especially in alopecia totalis/universalis, showed higher clonality and more expanded CD8+ clones than normal scalp, suggesting antigenic drive.

The method behind the library was the immunoSEQ multiplex PCR assay. For TCR sequencing, RNA was extracted from every sample and reverse transcribed into cDNA to serve as template. First-strand cDNA was synthesized using SuperScript III with a 2:1 mix of oligo-dT and random hexamers. A synthetic immune receptor repertoire was used to gauge amplification bias, and whatever bias remained was removed computationally. Under the source paper's analysis protocol: Raw reads were preprocessed for error removal, and CDR3 was defined according to IMGT conventions as running from the conserved cysteine to phenylalanine. To get clonality, Shannon entropy was normalized by log2 of the number of productive unique TCRs and the result was subtracted from 1. CD4 or CD8 identity of scalp clones was inferred by cross-referencing scalp TCRbeta sequences with sorted blood CD4 and CD8 repertoires. In TCRdb, the immuneACCESS table is reduced to in-frame sequences with V and J assigned. These tables do not hold every clone; where another copy was compared, an unresolved V gene accounts for under half, and the others remain unexplained. For V, J and clone size, that table is used; D and trimming come from the DNA. Here the sample has hundreds of thousands of clones; approximately 61% occur a single time. The leading ten clones occupy just over 0.45% of the sample.

The time point label on this specimen signifies: baseline before oral tofacitinib. Lesional scalp punch biopsies and peripheral blood were collected from alopecia areata patients. PBMCs were isolated by density centrifugation and stained for CD3, CD4 and CD8, after which CD4+ and CD8+ T cells were sorted on a FACSAria. Sequencing used CD4+ T cells sorted from blood, obtained at week 0. The chain uses TRBV5-1 and TRBJ2-1; 8 of the junction bases match TRBD2. The sequence was obtained from a human donor with alopecia areata. The bases are TGCGCCAGCAGCTTGGAGGCTAGCGGGCCCCGAGAGCAGTTCTTC. It encodes CASSLEASGPREQFF. When the CDR3 is completed using the reference TRBV5-1 and TRBJ2-1 genes on either side, the full variable domain is KAGVTQTPRYLIKTRGQQVTLSCSPISGHRSVSWYQQTPGQGLQFLFEYFSETQRNKGNFPGRFSGRQFSNSRSEMNVSTLELGDSALYLCASSLEASGPREQFFGPGTRLTVL.